The clone carrying this TCR beta chain was counted a few times. Its specificity is not known. The CDR3 length is 16 residues. Germline V gene lookup returns CDR1 LGHNA and CDR2 YSLEER. Between the trimmed V and J ends, which lost 1 base and 4 bases, there was a span of 17 bases. TCRdb re-analysed the 5' RACE reads in MiXCR, keeping a single row per CDR3 protein. The sample consists of a few hundred thousand distinct CDR3 sequences, around 20% of them appearing once. This sample was taken from a study of T cells after yellow fever vaccination. Overall study findings and caveats: Clones that expanded after primary vaccination mostly reappeared after the booster (96% CD4, 70% to 90% CD8). Contaminating bulk clonotypes could be abundant in FACS-sorted repertoires.

V usage is TRBV4-3 and J usage is TRBJ2-7; D is perhaps TRBD2 (6 bases). This specimen consisted of PBMCs, obtained before the yellow fever booster vaccination. The sequence came from a man between 18 and 35 years old who received the YFV17D yellow fever vaccine. CDR3 protein: CASSQGGLGGSYEQYF. CDR3 coding DNA: TGCGCCAGCAGCCAAGGGGGGTTGGGGGGTTCGTACGAGCAGTACTTC.